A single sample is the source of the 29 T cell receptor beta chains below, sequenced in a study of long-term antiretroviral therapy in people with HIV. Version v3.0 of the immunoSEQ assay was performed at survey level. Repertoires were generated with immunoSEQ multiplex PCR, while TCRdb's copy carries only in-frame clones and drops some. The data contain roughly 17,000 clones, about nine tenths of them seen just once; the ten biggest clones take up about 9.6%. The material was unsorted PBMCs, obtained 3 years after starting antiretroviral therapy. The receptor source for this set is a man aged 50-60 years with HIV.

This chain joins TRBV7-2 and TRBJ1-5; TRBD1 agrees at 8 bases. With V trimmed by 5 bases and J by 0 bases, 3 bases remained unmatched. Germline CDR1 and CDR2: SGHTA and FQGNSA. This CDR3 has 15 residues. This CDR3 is CASSLTGDSNQPQHF. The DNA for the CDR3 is TGTGCCAGCAGCCTGACAGGGGATAGCAATCAGCCCCAGCATTTT.

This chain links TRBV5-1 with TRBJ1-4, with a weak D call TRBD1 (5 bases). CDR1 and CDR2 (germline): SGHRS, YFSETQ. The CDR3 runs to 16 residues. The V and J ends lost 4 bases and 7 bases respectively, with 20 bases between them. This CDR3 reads CASSDGTAVGGEKLFF. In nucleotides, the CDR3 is TGCGCCAGCAGCGACGGGACCGCGGTTGGGGGTGAAAAACTGTTTTTT.

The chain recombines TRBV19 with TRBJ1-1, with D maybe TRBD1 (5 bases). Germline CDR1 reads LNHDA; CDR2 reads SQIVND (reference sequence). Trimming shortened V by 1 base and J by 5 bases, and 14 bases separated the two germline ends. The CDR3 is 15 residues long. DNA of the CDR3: TGTGCCAGTAGTATAGTAGGCAGGGAGAAAACTGAAGCTTTCTTT. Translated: CASSIVGREKTEAFF.

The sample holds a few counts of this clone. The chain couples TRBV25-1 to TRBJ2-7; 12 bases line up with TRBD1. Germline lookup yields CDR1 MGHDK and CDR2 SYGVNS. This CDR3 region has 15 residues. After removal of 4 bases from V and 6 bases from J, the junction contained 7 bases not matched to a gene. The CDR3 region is CASSGTGTGGFEQYF. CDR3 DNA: TGTGCCAGCAGTGGAACCGGGACAGGGGGCTTCGAGCAGTACTTC.

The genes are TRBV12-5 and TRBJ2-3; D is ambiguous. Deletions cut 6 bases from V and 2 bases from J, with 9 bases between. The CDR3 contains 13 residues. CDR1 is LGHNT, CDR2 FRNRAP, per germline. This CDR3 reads CASGHSTTDTQYF. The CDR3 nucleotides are TGTGCTAGTGGGCACTCAACCACAGATACGCAGTATTTT.

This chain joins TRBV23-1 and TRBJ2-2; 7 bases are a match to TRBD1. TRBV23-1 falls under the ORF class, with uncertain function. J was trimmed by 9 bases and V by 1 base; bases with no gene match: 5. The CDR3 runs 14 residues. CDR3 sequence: CASSQCHRGWELFF. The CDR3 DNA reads TGCGCCAGCAGTCAATGTCACAGGGGTTGGGAGCTGTTTTTT.

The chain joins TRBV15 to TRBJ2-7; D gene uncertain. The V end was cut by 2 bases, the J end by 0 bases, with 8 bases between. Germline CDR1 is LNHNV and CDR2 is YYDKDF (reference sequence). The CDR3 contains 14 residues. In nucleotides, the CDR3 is TGTGCCACCAGCAGAACCGTAAGCTCCTACGAGCAGTACTTC. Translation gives CATSRTVSSYEQYF.

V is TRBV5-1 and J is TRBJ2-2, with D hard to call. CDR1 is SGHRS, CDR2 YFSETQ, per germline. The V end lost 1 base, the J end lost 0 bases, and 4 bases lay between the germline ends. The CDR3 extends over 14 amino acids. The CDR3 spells CASSLTSNTGELFF. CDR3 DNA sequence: TGCGCCAGCAGCTTGACGTCGAACACCGGGGAGCTGTTTTTT.

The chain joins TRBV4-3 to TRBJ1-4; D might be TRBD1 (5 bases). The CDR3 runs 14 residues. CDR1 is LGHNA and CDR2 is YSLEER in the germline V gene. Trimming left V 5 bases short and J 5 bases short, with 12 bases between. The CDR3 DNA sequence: TGCGCCAGCAGCGAACTTGGGACGAATGAAAAACTGTTTTTT. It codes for CASSELGTNEKLFF.

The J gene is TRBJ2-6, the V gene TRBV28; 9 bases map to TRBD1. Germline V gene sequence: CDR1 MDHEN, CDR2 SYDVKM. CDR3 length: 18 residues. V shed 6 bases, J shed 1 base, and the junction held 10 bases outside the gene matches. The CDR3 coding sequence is TGTGCCAGCAGATCCCCGGGACAGGGAACGTCTGGGGCCAACGTCCTGACTTTC. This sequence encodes CASRSPGQGTSGANVLTF.

This CDR3 is CASSIDRWDTEAFF. CDR3 sequence (DNA): TGTGCCAGTAGCATCGATCGATGGGACACTGAAGCTTTCTTT. This rearrangement joins TRBV19 to TRBJ1-1; D not certain. From germline, CDR1 is LNHDA and CDR2 SQIVND (reference sequence). This CDR3 region has 14 residues. Trimming cost V 6 bases and J 3 bases, with 14 bases left between them.

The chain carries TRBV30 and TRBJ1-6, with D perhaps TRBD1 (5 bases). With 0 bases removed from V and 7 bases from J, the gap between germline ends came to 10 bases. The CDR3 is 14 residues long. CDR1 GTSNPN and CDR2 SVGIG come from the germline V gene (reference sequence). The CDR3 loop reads CAWSVLGQNSPLHF. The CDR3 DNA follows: TGTGCCTGGAGTGTACTGGGGCAGAATTCACCCCTCCACTTT.

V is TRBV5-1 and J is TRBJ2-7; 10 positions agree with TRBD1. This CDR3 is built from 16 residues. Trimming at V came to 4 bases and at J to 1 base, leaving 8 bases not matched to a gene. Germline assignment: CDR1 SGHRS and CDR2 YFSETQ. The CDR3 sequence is CASSPPAGQGSYEQYF. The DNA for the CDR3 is TGCGCCAGCAGCCCACCTGCGGGACAGGGGTCCTACGAGCAGTACTTC.

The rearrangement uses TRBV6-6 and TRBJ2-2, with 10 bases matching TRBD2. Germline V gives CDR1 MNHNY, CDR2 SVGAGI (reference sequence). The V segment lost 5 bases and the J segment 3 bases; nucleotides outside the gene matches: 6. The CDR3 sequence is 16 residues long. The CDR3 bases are TGTGCCAGCAGTCAGCCTAGCGGGGGATACACCGGGGAGCTGTTTTTT. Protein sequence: CASSQPSGGYTGELFF.

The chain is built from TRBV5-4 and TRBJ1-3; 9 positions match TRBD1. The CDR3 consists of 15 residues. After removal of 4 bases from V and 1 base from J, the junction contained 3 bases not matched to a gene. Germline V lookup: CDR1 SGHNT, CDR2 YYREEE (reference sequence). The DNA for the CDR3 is TGTGCCAGCAGCGATGACAGGGGGTCTGGAAACACCATATATTTT. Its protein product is CASSDDRGSGNTIYF.

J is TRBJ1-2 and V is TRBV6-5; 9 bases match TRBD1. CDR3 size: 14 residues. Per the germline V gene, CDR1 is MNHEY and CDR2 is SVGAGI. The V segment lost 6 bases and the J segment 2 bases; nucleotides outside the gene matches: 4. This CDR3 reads CASSLGQGNYGYTF. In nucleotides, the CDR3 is TGTGCCAGCAGCCTAGGACAGGGGAACTATGGCTACACCTTC.

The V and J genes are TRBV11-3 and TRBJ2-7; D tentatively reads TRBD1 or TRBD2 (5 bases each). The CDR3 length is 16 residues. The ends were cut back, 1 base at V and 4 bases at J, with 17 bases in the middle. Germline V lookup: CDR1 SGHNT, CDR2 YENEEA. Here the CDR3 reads CASSLGGVESPYEQYF. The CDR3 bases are TGTGCCAGCAGCTTAGGAGGGGTAGAGTCCCCTTACGAGCAGTACTTC.

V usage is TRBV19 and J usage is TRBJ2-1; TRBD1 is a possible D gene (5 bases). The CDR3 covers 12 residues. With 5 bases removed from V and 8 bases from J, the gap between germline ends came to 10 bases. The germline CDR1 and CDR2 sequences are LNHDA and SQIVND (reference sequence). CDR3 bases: TGTGCCAGTAGTTCGCAGGGCTATGAGCAGTTCTTC. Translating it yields CASSSQGYEQFF. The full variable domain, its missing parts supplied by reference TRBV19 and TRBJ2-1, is DGGITQSPKYLFRKEGQNVTLSCEQNLNHDAMYWYRQDPGQGLRLIYYSQIVNDFQKGDIAEGYSVSREKKESFPLTVTSAQKNPTAFYLCASSSQGYEQFFGPGTRLTVL.

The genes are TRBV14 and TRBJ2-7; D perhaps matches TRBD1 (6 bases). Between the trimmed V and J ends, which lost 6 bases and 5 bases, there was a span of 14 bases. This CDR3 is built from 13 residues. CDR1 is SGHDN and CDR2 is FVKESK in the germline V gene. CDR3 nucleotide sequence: TGTGCCAGCAGGCCCACAGGGTTCGACGAGCAGTACTTC. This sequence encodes CASRPTGFDEQYF.

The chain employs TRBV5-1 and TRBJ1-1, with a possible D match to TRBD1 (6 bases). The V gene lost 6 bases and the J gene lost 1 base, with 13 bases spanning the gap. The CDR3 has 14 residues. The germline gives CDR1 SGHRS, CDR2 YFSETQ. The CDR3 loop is CASNEGGQNTEAFF. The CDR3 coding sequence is TGCGCCAGCAACGAAGGGGGGCAGAACACTGAAGCTTTCTTT.

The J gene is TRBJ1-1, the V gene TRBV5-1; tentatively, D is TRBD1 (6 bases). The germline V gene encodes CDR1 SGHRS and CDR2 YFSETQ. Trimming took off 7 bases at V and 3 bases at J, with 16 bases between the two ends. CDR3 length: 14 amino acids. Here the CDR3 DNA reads TGCGCCAGCTATACTCCAGGGGAAGACACTGAAGCTTTCTTT. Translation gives CASYTPGEDTEAFF. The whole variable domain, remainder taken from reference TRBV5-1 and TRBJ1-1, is KAGVTQTPRYLIKTRGQQVTLSCSPISGHRSVSWYQQTPGQGLQFLFEYFSETQRNKGNFPGRFSGRQFSNSRSEMNVSTLELGDSALYLCASYTPGEDTEAFFGQGTRLTVV.

Here the CDR3 reads CASSVGDRGNSYEQYF. Written as DNA, the CDR3 is TGTGCCAGCAGCGTAGGGGACAGGGGGAACTCCTACGAGCAGTACTTC. V usage is TRBV9 and J usage is TRBJ2-7; 11 bases map to TRBD1. Per the germline V gene, CDR1 is SGDLS and CDR2 is YYNGEE. Losses at the gene ends were 0 bases for V and 0 bases for J; bases not matched to a gene: 2. The CDR3 is 16 amino acids.

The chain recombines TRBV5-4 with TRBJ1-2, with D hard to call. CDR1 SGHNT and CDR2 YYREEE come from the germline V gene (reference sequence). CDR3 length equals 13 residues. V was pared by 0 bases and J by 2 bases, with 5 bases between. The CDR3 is CASSLAQNYGYTF. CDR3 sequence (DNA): TGTGCCAGCAGCTTGGCTCAGAACTATGGCTACACCTTC. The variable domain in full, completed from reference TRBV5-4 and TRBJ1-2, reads ETGVTQSPTHLIKTRGQQVTLRCSSQSGHNTVSWYQQALGQGPQFIFQYYREEENGRGNFPPRFSGLQFPNYSSELNVNALELDDSALYLCASSLAQNYGYTFGSGTRLTVV.

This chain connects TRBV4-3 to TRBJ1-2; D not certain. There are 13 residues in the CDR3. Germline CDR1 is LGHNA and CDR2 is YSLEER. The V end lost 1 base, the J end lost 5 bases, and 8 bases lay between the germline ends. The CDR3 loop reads CASSQGRGYGYTF. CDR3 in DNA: TGCGCCAGCAGCCAAGGGAGAGGGTATGGCTACACCTTC.

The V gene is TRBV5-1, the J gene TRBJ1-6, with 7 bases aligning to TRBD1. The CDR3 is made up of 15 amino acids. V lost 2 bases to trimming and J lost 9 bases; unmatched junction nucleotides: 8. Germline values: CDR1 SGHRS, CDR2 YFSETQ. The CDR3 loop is CASSFDRERGSPLHF. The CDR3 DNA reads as TGCGCCAGCAGCTTTGACAGGGAAAGAGGTTCACCCCTCCACTTT.

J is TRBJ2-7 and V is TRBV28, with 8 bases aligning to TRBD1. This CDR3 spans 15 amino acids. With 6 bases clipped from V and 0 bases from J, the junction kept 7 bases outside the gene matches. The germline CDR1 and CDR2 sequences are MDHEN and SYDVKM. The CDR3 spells CASRSGTGSSYEQYF. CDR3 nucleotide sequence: TGTGCCAGCAGGTCCGGGACAGGAAGCTCCTACGAGCAGTACTTC.

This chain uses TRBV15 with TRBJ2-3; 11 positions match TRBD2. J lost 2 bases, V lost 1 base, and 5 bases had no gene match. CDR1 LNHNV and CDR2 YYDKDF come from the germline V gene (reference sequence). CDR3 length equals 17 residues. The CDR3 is CATSRGASGGYTDTQYF. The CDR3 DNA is TGTGCCACCAGCAGAGGTGCTAGCGGGGGGTACACAGATACGCAGTATTTT.

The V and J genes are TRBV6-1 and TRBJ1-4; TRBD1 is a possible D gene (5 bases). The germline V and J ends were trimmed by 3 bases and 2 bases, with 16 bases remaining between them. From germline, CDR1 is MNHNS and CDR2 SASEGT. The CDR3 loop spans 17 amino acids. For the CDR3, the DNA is TGTGCCAGCAGTGAGCGGCCGGGGGGAATGACTAATGAAAAACTGTTTTTT. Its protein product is CASSERPGGMTNEKLFF.

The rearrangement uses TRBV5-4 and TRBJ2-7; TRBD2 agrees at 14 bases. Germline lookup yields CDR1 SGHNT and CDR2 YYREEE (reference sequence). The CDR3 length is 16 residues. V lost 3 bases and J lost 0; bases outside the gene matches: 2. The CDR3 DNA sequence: TGTGCCAGCAGCTGGACTAGCGGGGGGAGCTCCTACGAGCAGTACTTC. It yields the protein CASSWTSGGSSYEQYF.